The TCR beta chain described here comes from a study of immune heterogeneity within non-small cell lung tumors. Study-level points and caveats: The correlation between local T-cell clonality and local tumor mutational burden was positive, moderate in strength and statistically significant, with R about 0.35.

Bulk tumor genomic DNA served as template, at around 580 ng per sample. Collection of several biopsies per primary tumor, spaced far apart, took place during surgery. Patients with untreated, newly diagnosed non-small cell lung cancer underwent curative surgery. Germline trimming cut 0 bases from V and 19 bases from J; bases unmatched to any gene: 8. The CDR3 consists of 12 residues. The germline gives CDR1 GTSNPN, CDR2 SVGIG (reference sequence). Concerning this clonotype itself: Its antigen is currently unknown.

It was a multiplex PCR that amplified TCR beta CDR3, with 32 V and 13 J primers. Each CDR3 protein is one row after TCRdb ran MiXCR on the multiplex PCR reads. The sample includes thousands of distinct CDR3 sequences, approximately 55% seen only once; the top ten take around 10%. This TCR was recovered from a man in his sixties with non-small cell lung cancer. This chain joins TRBV30 and TRBJ1-6; 8 nucleotides agree with TRBD1. Material: lung tumor tissue. The CDR3 DNA reads TGTGCCTGGAGTGTCCCAGGGGGCGCTTCGCACTTT. Translating gives CAWSVPGGASHF. The whole variable domain, remainder taken from reference TRBV30 and TRBJ1-6, is SQTIHQWPATLVQPVGSPLSLECTVEGTSNPNLYWYRQAAGRGLQLLFYSVGIGQISSEVPQNLSASRPQDRQFILSSKKLLLSDSGFYLCAWSVPGGASHFGNGTRLTVT.